This T cell receptor beta chain was retrieved from a study of PD-1 blockade in classical Hodgkin lymphoma. Germline CDR1 and CDR2: SGHVS and FNYEAQ. The V and J ends lost 0 bases and 6 bases respectively, with 12 bases between them. The CDR3 runs 15 residues. Sequencing was performed with immunoSEQ multiplex PCR; in TCRdb, only in-frame clones are kept and a portion is missing. The table shows over 25,000 clones, with 94% occurring only once. Time point here: newly diagnosed, previously untreated cHL patient sample. Sample: peripheral blood mononuclear cells (PBMCs). The sequence was obtained from a human donor with classical Hodgkin lymphoma. This chain connects TRBV7-6 to TRBJ2-1, with D maybe TRBD1 (5 bases). The DNA of the CDR3 is TGTGCCAGCAGCTTAGCGTACGCTGGGGCCAATGAGCAGTTCTTC. Encoded protein: CASSLAYAGANEQFF.